This T cell receptor beta chain was recovered during a study of T-cell reconstitution after alpha-beta-depleted transplantation in children (TCRdb year 2016). Describing the broader study: T-cell immune reconstitution after TCRalphabeta/CD19-depleted allogeneic hematopoietic cell transplantation in children was quantitatively tracked in the study by means of TCR repertoire profiling.

From its cysteine to its phenylalanine, the CDR3 spans 14 amino acids. Only the CDR3 DNA stays, 42 bases, in frame from base 1. Via the germline V gene, CDR1 is SGHRS and CDR2 YFSETQ. V is trimmed back by 2 bases and J by 5 bases, and the junction contains 5 bases that no gene match accounts for. To prepare the library, PCR was applied. TCRdb records Illumina HiSeq 2500 as the sequencer. TCR libraries were prepared with molecular barcoding, using unique molecular identifiers to normalize TCRbeta repertoire quantification. TCRdb passed the public sequencing reads through fastp at Q25 and MiXCR, retaining productive beta sequences. One record per CDR3 amino acid sequence lists the most common genes and DNA. The sample yields more than 450,000 distinct CDR3 sequences; around 18% were counted once. Of the sample, over 3% is held by the ten largest clones. This clonotype was observed at least ten times. Its antigen is unknown. Base-call qualities are not available, and no considerably larger clone is one nucleotide away.

This chain is built from TRBV5-1 and TRBJ2-3, with 7 middle bases fitting TRBD2. This material consisted of PBMCs from the stem cell graft donor, taken from the stem cell graft. The clonotype comes from a human donor who donated a stem cell graft to a child with acute lymphoblastic leukemia. CDR3 loop: CASSFGGRGDTQYF. The DNA sequence is TGCGCCAGCAGCTTTGGCGGGAGAGGAGATACGCAGTATTTT.